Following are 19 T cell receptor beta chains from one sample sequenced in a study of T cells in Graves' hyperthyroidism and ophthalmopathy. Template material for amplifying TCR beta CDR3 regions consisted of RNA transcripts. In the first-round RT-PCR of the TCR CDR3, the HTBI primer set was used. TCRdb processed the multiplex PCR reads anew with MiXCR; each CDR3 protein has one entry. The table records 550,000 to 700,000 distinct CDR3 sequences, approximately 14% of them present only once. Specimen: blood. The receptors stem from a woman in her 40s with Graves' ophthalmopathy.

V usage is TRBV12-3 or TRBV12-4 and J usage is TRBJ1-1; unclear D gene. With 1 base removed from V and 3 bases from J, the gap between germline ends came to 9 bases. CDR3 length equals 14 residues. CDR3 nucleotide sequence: TGTGCCAGCAGTTTAGGGGGTCGGTACACTGAAGCTTTCTTT. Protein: CASSLGGRYTEAFF.

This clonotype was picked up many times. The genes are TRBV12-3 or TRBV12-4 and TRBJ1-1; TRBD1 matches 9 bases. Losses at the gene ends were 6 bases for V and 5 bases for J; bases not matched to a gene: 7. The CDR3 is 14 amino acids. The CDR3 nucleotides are TGTGCCAGCAGCCGGACGACAGGGGGGACTGAAGCTTTCTTT. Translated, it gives CASSRTTGGTEAFF.

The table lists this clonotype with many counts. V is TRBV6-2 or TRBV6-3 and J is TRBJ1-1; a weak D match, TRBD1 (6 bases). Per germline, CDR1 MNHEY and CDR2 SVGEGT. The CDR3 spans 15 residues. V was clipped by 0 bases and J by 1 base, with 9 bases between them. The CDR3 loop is CASSYSQTGNTEAFF. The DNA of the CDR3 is TGTGCCAGCAGTTACTCCCAGACAGGGAACACTGAAGCTTTCTTT.

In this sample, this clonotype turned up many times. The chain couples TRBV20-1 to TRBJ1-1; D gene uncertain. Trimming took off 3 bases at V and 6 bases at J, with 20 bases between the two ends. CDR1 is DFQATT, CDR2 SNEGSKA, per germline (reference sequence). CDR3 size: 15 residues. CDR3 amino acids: CSARAPSWERAEAFF. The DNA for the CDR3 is TGCAGTGCTAGGGCCCCCAGTTGGGAAAGGGCTGAAGCTTTCTTT.

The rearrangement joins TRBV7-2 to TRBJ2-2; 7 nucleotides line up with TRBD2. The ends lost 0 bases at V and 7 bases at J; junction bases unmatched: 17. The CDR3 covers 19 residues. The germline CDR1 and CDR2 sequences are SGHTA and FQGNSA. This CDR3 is CASSLAPWSSGSFSGELFF. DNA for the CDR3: TGTGCCAGCAGCTTAGCCCCTTGGAGTAGCGGGTCTTTCAGCGGGGAGCTGTTTTTT.

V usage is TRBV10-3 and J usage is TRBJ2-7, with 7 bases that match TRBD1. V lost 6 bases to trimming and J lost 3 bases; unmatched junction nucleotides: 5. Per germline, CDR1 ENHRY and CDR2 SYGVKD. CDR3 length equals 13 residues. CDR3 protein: CAISGTEDYEQYF. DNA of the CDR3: TGTGCCATCAGCGGGACAGAGGACTACGAGCAGTACTTC.

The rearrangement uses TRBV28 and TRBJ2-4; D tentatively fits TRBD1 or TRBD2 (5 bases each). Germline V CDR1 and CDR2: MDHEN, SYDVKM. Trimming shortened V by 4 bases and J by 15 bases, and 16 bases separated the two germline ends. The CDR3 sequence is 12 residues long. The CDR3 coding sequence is TGTGCCAGCAGTTCTACCGGGACCCGGGGGTACTTC. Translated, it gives CASSSTGTRGYF. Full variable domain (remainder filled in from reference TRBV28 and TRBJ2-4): DVKVTQSSRYLVKRTGEKVFLECVQDMDHENMFWYRQDPGLGLRLIYFSYDVKMKEKGDIPEGYSVSREKKERFSLILESASTNQTSMYLCASSSTGTRGYFGAGTRLSVL.

CDR3 amino acids: CSARGGIGTSYEQYF. For the CDR3, the DNA is TGCAGTGCTAGAGGGGGAATAGGGACCTCCTACGAGCAGTACTTC. The genes are TRBV20-1 and TRBJ2-7, with D tentatively TRBD1 or TRBD2 (5 bases each). The germline V gene has CDR1 DFQATT and CDR2 SNEGSKA (reference sequence). V lost 1 base, J lost 0 bases, and 13 bases lay in between. The CDR3 sequence is 15 residues long.

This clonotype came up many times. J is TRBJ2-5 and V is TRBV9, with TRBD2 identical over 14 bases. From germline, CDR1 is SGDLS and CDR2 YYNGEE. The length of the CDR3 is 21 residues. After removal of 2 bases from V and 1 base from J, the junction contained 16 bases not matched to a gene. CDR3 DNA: TGTGCCAGCAGCGTCGCTCCGGGACTAGCGGGAGTTCGAGGGGGCCAAGAGACCCAGTACTTC. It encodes CASSVAPGLAGVRGGQETQYF.

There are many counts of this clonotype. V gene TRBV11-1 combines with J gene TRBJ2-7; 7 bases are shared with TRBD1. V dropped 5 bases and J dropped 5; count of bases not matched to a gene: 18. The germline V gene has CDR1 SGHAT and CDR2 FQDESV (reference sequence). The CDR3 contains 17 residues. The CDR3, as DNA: TGTGCCAGCAGCCAACCTAGGGTCGGGACAGCCTTGGACGAGCAGTACTTC. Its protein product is CASSQPRVGTALDEQYF.

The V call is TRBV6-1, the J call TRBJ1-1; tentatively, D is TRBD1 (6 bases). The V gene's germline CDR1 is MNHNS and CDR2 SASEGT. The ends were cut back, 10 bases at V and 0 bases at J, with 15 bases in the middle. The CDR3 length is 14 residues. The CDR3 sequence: CATPTGSMNTEAFF. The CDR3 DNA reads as TGTGCCACCCCCACAGGGAGCATGAACACTGAAGCTTTCTTT.

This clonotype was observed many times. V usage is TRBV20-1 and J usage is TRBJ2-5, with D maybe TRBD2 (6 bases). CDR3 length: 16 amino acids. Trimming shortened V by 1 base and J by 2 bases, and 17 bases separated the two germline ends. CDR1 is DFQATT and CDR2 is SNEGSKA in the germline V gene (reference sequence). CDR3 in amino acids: CSARGNTLTSQETQYF. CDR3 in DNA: TGCAGTGCTAGAGGCAATACCCTGACTAGTCAAGAGACCCAGTACTTC.

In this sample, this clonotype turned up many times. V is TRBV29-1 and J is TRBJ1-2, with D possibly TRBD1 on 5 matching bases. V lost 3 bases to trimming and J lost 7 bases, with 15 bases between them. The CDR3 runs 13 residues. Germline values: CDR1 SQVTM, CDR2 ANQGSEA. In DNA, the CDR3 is TGCAGCGTTGACGTCCAGGACACGATTGGCTACACCTTC. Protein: CSVDVQDTIGYTF.

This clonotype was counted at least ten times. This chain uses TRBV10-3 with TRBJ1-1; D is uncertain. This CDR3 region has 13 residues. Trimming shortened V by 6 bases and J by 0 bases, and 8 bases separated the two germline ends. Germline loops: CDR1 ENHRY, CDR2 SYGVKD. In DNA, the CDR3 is TGTGCCATCAGGGCGGTAATGAACACTGAAGCTTTCTTT. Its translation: CAIRAVMNTEAFF.

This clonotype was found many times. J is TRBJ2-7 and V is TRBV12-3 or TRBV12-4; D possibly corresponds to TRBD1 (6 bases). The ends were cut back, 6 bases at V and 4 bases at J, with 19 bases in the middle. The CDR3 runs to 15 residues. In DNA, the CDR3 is TGTGCCAGCAGCCCCCCAGGGGTGTTTAGATACGAGCAGTACTTC. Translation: CASSPPGVFRYEQYF.

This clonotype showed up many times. This chain's CDR3 is CATETGGNEQYF. The CDR3, as DNA: TGTGCCACCGAGACAGGGGGCAACGAGCAGTACTTC. V gene TRBV10-3 combines with J gene TRBJ2-7, with 10 bases aligning to TRBD1. The CDR3 length is 12 residues. Germline CDR1 and CDR2: ENHRY and SYGVKD. The ends lost 10 bases at V and 5 bases at J; junction bases unmatched: 5.

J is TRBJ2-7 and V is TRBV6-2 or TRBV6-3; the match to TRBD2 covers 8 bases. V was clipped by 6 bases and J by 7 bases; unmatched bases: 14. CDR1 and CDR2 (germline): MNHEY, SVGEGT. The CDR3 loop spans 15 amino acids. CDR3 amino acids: CASSPPARGVVEQYF. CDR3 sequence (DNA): TGTGCCAGCAGCCCACCGGCGCGGGGGGTTGTGGAGCAGTACTTC.

The CDR3 DNA sequence: TGTGCCAGCAGTTTAACTAGCGGGATCGCCCGGGCCGGGGAGCTGTTTTTT. Translation gives CASSLTSGIARAGELFF. The rearrangement links TRBV6-5 to TRBJ2-2, with 10 bases identical to TRBD2. Trimming at V came to 4 bases and at J to 6 bases, leaving 11 bases not matched to a gene. CDR1 is MNHEY, CDR2 SVGAGI, per germline. The CDR3 covers 17 residues.

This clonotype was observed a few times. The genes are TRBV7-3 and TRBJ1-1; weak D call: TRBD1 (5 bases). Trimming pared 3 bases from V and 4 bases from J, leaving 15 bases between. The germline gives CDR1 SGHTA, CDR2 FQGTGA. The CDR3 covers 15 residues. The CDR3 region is CASSLGLPGSTEAFF. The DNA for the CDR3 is TGTGCCAGCAGCTTGGGGCTCCCTGGGTCCACTGAAGCTTTCTTT.